Presented here are 21 T cell receptor beta chains from one specimen sequenced in a study of human thymus T cells. Thymic resections from corrective heart surgery supplied the tissue. This table comes from immunoSEQ multiplex PCR, and its TCRdb copy is limited to in-frame clones, with some not included. Of roughly 77,000 clones in the sample, over 85% were seen once. The sequenced sample was thymus tissue. All receptors derive from a girl under three years old with a congenital heart defect but otherwise immunologically healthy.

This rearrangement joins TRBV2 to TRBJ2-1; D is unresolved. V lost 2 bases, J lost 2 bases, and 13 bases lay in between. CDR1 and CDR2 (germline): SNHLY, FYNNEI. The CDR3 length is 16 residues. The CDR3 DNA sequence: TGTGCCAGCAGTGAAAGAGTGGGCCCTACCTACAATGAGCAGTTCTTC. It yields the protein CASSERVGPTYNEQFF.

J is TRBJ1-4 and V is TRBV10-3; TRBD1 agrees at 9 bases. This CDR3 has 17 amino acids. Germline CDR1 ENHRY, CDR2 SYGVKD. V was clipped by 5 bases and J by 1 base; unmatched bases: 8. The CDR3 region is CAISPGQGTRTNEKLFF. CDR3 DNA sequence: TGTGCCATCAGTCCGGGACAGGGTACTAGAACTAATGAAAAACTGTTTTTT.

CDR3 amino acids: CASSLEDYPYNEQFF. The CDR3 DNA is TGTGCCAGCAGCTTAGAGGACTACCCTTACAATGAGCAGTTCTTC. The rearrangement uses TRBV7-6 and TRBJ2-1; tentative D call: TRBD2 (6 bases). The CDR3 consists of 15 residues. Trimming stripped 1 base from V and 4 bases from J, with 11 bases between. Germline loops: CDR1 SGHVS, CDR2 FNYEAQ. Using reference TRBV7-6 and TRBJ2-1 for the parts outside the CDR3, the full variable domain is GAGVSQSPRYKVTKRGQDVALRCDPISGHVSLYWYRQALGQGPEFLTYFNYEAQQDKSGLPNDRFSAERPEGSISTLTIQRTEQRDSAMYRCASSLEDYPYNEQFFGPGTRLTVL.

The chain uses TRBV19 and TRBJ2-7; 7 bases are shared with TRBD1. From germline, CDR1 is LNHDA and CDR2 SQIVND (reference sequence). With 1 base clipped from V and 5 bases from J, the junction kept 5 bases outside the gene matches. There are 14 residues in the CDR3. The chain's CDR3 is CASSIGDSNNEQYF. CDR3 nucleotide sequence: TGTGCCAGTAGTATAGGGGACAGTAATAACGAGCAGTACTTC.

This rearrangement joins TRBV14 to TRBJ2-1; TRBD1 aligns across 7 bases. The germline CDR1 and CDR2 sequences are SGHDN and FVKESK. This CDR3 has 16 amino acids. The J segment lost 5 bases and the V segment lost 4 bases, leaving 11 bases of the junction unmatched. The CDR3 DNA is TGTGCCAGCAGCCTAACGAACGGGACAGCGGACAATGAGCAGTTCTTC. As protein: CASSLTNGTADNEQFF.

The chain recombines TRBV5-4 with TRBJ2-5, with TRBD1 matching 10 bases. The J call may be faulty, since TRBJ2-7 better matches the DNA end. CDR1 SGHNT and CDR2 YYREEE come from the germline V gene (reference sequence). The CDR3 has 13 amino acids. CDR3: CASSMGQGYEQYF. For the CDR3, the DNA is TGTGCCAGCAGCATGGGACAGGGGTACGAGCAGTACTTC.

The chain uses TRBV19 and TRBJ2-1; 11 bases line up with TRBD2. Germline CDR1 is LNHDA and CDR2 is SQIVND (reference sequence). This CDR3 has 16 residues. V was pared by 5 bases and J by 2 bases, with 5 bases of the junction left unmatched. The CDR3 sequence: CASSLGLADAYNEQFF. The DNA for the CDR3 is TGTGCCAGTAGTCTGGGACTAGCGGATGCCTACAATGAGCAGTTCTTC. Full variable domain (remainder filled in from reference TRBV19 and TRBJ2-1): DGGITQSPKYLFRKEGQNVTLSCEQNLNHDAMYWYRQDPGQGLRLIYYSQIVNDFQKGDIAEGYSVSREKKESFPLTVTSAQKNPTAFYLCASSLGLADAYNEQFFGPGTRLTVL.

The chain uses TRBV9 and TRBJ2-1; D remains ambiguous. V gave up 1 base and J gave up 9 bases, with 11 bases separating them. This CDR3 comprises 13 residues. CDR1 is SGDLS and CDR2 is YYNGEE in the germline V gene. CDR3 nucleotides: TGTGCCAGCAGCGTACTAGAACGGACTGAGCAGTTCTTC. This encodes CASSVLERTEQFF.

The chain recombines TRBV7-9 with TRBJ2-3, with TRBD2 matching over 8 bases. V gave up 6 bases and J gave up 1 base; unmatched junction bases: 18. The CDR3 is made up of 19 amino acids. The V gene's germline CDR1 is SEHNR and CDR2 FQNEAQ (reference sequence). CDR3 amino acids: CASRNWGAVGLAGTDTQYF. The CDR3 nucleotides read TGTGCCAGCAGAAACTGGGGGGCGGTTGGACTAGCCGGCACAGATACGCAGTATTTT.

V gene TRBV6-1 combines with J gene TRBJ2-7; either TRBD1 or TRBD2 may supply D (5 bases each). Germline V CDR1 and CDR2: MNHNS, SASEGT. Trimming cost V 4 bases and J 1 base, with 14 bases left between them. CDR3 size: 15 residues. CDR3 sequence reads: CASSGTRDVSYEQYF. CDR3 DNA sequence: TGTGCCAGCAGTGGAACCCGGGACGTATCCTACGAGCAGTACTTC.

A remark on this clone: At one boundary the junction diverges from the germline segment, which might be a read error. The J gene is TRBJ2-7, the V gene TRBV15, with 9 bases identical to TRBD1. Germline loops: CDR1 LNHNV, CDR2 YYDKDF (reference sequence). The CDR3 runs to 12 residues. In DNA form, the CDR3 reads TGTGCCACCAGCAGATACCGGGACAGGGTTAACTTC. It is translated as CATSRYRDRVNF.

This chain joins TRBV5-1 and TRBJ2-1; D tentatively reads TRBD1 or TRBD2 (6 bases each). This CDR3 is 16 amino acids long. Germline loops: CDR1 SGHRS, CDR2 YFSETQ. Trimming cost V 4 bases and J 6 bases, with 20 bases left between them. CDR3: CASSLIFRGGGNEQFF. The DNA for the CDR3 is TGCGCCAGCAGCCTTATATTCCGCGGAGGGGGCAATGAGCAGTTCTTC. The full variable domain, its missing parts supplied by reference TRBV5-1 and TRBJ2-1, is KAGVTQTPRYLIKTRGQQVTLSCSPISGHRSVSWYQQTPGQGLQFLFEYFSETQRNKGNFPGRFSGRQFSNSRSEMNVSTLELGDSALYLCASSLIFRGGGNEQFFGPGTRLTVL.

The chain uses TRBV6-4 and TRBJ2-5; D might be TRBD1 or TRBD2, each matching 5 bases. The germline V gene encodes CDR1 MRHNA and CDR2 SNTAGT. This CDR3 is 13 amino acids long. The ends were cut back, 9 bases at V and 0 bases at J, with 11 bases in the middle. The CDR3 coding sequence is TGTGCCAGGGGACGGATGTACCAAGAGACCCAGTACTTC. Protein: CARGRMYQETQYF.

The chain employs TRBV14 and TRBJ2-1; 8 nucleotides line up with TRBD2. The CDR3 sequence is 20 residues long. Germline assignment: CDR1 SGHDN and CDR2 FVKESK. V was clipped by 4 bases and J by 5 bases; unmatched bases: 22. In DNA, the CDR3 is TGTGCCAGCAGCCGAGGGACTAGAGGGGCCAGAAGGGTCCAAAACAATGAGCAGTTCTTC. Encoded protein: CASSRGTRGARRVQNNEQFF.

This sequence joins TRBV21-1 and TRBJ1-4; the table calls TRBD1, which could not be checked here. TRBV21-1 is a pseudogene. CDR3 length: 18 amino acids. CDR3 nucleotide sequence: TGTGCCAGCAGCCCACGCTCCGGGACATTTGCAACTAATGAAAAACTGTTTTTT. Encoded protein: CASSPRSGTFATNEKLFF.

The rearrangement joins TRBV15 to TRBJ2-5, with D perhaps TRBD1 (6 bases). CDR1 and CDR2 (germline): LNHNV, YYDKDF (reference sequence). V lost 2 bases, J lost 3 bases, and 25 bases lay in between. The CDR3 contains 19 residues. The CDR3 DNA is TGTGCCACCAGCAGACCCCACGCGGACAGCCTGATCCAGAAAGAGACCCAGTACTTC. It specifies CATSRPHADSLIQKETQYF.

J is TRBJ2-2 and V is TRBV28; D not certain. Germline V gene lookup returns CDR1 MDHEN and CDR2 SYDVKM. This CDR3 has 20 amino acids. V lost 6 bases to trimming and J lost 2 bases, with 28 bases between them. The CDR3 here is CASSPSARADTLRNTGELFF. DNA for the CDR3: TGTGCCAGCAGCCCCAGCGCCCGGGCGGATACCTTAAGAAACACCGGGGAGCTGTTTTTT.

The chain employs TRBV11-1 and TRBJ1-1; perhaps TRBD1 as D (5 bases). The length of the CDR3 is 14 residues. The V gene's germline CDR1 is SGHAT and CDR2 FQDESV (reference sequence). The V gene lost 4 bases and the J gene lost 1 base, with 10 bases spanning the gap. CDR3 DNA sequence: TGTGCCAGCAGCTCGGGACGGAAGAACACTGAAGCTTTCTTT. Protein sequence: CASSSGRKNTEAFF.

This clone was recorded once. V gene TRBV6-1 combines with J gene TRBJ1-3; the D gene is possibly TRBD1 (5 bases). This CDR3 has 17 residues. V lost 1 base to trimming and J lost 8 bases, with 21 bases between them. From germline, CDR1 is MNHNS and CDR2 SASEGT. Written as DNA, the CDR3 is TGTGCCAGCAGTGAAGGAGACATCTTGATGGGGGTAGACACCATATATTTT. As protein: CASSEGDILMGVDTIYF.

This chain connects TRBV28 to TRBJ2-2, with no clear D. Trimming took 5 bases from V and 0 from J, leaving 10 bases between them. Germline V lookup: CDR1 MDHEN, CDR2 SYDVKM. The CDR3 sequence is 15 residues long. CDR3 DNA: TGTGCCAGCAGTCCCGGCGGTACGAACACCGGGGAGCTGTTTTTT. Its translation: CASSPGGTNTGELFF.

J is TRBJ2-7 and V is TRBV27, with D perhaps TRBD1 (6 bases). Trimming cost V 8 bases and J 5 bases, with 22 bases left between them. Germline CDR1 reads MNHEY; CDR2 reads SMNVEV (reference sequence). The CDR3 runs 15 residues. CDR3: CASGLPAPPGDEQYF. The CDR3 region has the DNA TGTGCCAGCGGTCTCCCCGCCCCGCCAGGGGACGAGCAGTACTTC.